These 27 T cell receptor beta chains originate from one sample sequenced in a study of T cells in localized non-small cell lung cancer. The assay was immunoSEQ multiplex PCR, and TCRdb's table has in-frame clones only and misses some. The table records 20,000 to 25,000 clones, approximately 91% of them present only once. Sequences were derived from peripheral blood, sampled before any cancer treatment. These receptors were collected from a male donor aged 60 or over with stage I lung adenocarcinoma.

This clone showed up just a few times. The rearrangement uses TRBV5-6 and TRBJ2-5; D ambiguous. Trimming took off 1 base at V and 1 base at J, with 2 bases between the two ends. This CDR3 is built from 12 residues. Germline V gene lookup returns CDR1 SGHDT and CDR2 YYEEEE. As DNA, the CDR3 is TGTGCCAGCAGCTTGACCCAAGAGACCCAGTACTTC. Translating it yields CASSLTQETQYF.

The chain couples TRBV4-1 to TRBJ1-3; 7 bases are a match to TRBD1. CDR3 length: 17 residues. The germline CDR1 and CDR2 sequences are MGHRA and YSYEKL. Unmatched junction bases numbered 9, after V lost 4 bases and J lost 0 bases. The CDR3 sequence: CASSPIGQAFSGNTIYF. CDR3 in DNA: TGCGCCAGCAGCCCAATTGGACAGGCTTTCTCTGGAAACACCATATATTTT.

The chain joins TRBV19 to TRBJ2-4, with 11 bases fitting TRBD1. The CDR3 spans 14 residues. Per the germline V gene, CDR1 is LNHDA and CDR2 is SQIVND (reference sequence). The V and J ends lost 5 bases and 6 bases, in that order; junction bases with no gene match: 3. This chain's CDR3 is CASSPGTGGNIQYF. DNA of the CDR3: TGTGCCAGTAGTCCCGGGACAGGGGGAAACATTCAGTACTTC.

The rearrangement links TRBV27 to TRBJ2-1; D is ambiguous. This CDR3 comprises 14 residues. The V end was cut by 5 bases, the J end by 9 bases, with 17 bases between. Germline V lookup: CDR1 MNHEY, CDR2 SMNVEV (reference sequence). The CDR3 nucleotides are TGTGCCAGCAGTCTCCAGACGGGTATGGGTGAGCAGTTCTTC. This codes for CASSLQTGMGEQFF.

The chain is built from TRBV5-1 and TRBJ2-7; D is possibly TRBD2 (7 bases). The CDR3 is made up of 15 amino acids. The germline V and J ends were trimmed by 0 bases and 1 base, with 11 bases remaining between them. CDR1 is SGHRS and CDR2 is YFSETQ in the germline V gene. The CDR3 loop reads CASSLAGGPSYEQYF. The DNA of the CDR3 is TGCGCCAGCAGCTTGGCGGGGGGCCCTTCCTACGAGCAGTACTTC.

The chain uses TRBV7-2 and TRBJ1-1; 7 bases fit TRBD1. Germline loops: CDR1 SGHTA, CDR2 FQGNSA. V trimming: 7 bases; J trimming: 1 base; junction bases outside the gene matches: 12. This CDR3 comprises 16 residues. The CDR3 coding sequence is TGTGCCAGCAACTACCAGGGGGGAATAAGGAACACTGAAGCTTTCTTT. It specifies CASNYQGGIRNTEAFF.

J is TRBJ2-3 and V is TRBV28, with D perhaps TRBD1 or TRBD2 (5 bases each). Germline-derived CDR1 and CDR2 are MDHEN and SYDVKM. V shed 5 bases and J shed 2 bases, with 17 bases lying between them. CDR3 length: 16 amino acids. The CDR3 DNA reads TGTGCCAGCAGTCCGTGGGACGGAAAAATCACAGATACGCAGTATTTT. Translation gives CASSPWDGKITDTQYF.

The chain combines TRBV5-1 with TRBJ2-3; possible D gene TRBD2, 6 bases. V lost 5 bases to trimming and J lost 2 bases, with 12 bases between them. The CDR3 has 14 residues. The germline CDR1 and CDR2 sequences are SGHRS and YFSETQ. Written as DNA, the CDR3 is TGCGCCAGCAGGCCGGGACTTGACACAGATACGCAGTATTTT. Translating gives CASRPGLDTDTQYF.

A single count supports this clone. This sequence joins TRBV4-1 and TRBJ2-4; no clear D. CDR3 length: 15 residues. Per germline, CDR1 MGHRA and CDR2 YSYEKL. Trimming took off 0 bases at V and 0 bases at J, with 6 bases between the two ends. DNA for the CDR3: TGCGCCAGCAGCCAAGATCCGTTAGCCAAAAACATTCAGTACTTC. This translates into CASSQDPLAKNIQYF.

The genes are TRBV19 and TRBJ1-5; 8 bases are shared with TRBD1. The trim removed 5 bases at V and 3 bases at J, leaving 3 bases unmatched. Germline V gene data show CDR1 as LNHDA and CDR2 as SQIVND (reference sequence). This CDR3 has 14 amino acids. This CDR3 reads CASSPTGANQPQHF. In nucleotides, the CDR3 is TGTGCCAGTAGTCCGACAGGGGCCAATCAGCCCCAGCATTTT.

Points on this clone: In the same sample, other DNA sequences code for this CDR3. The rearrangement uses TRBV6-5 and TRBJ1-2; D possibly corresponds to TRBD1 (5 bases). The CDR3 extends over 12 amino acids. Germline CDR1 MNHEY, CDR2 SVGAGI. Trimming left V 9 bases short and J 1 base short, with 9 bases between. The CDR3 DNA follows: TGTGCCAGTAGACAGAGTAACTATGGCTACACCTTC. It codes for CASRQSNYGYTF.

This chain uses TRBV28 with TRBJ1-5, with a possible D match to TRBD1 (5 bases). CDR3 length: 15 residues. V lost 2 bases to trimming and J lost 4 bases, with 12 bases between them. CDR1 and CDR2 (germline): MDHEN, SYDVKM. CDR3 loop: CASSLAAWGNQPQHF. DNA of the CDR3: TGTGCCAGCAGTTTAGCGGCCTGGGGGAATCAGCCCCAGCATTTT. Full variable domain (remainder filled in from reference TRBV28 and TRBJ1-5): DVKVTQSSRYLVKRTGEKVFLECVQDMDHENMFWYRQDPGLGLRLIYFSYDVKMKEKGDIPEGYSVSREKKERFSLILESASTNQTSMYLCASSLAAWGNQPQHFGDGTRLSIL.

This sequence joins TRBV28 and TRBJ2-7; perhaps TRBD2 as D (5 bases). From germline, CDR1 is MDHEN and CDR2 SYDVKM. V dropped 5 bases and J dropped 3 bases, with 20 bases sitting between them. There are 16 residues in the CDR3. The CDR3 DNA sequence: TGTGCCAGCAGTGGTGAAGGACCGGGGAAGGTCTACGAGCAGTACTTC. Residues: CASSGEGPGKVYEQYF.

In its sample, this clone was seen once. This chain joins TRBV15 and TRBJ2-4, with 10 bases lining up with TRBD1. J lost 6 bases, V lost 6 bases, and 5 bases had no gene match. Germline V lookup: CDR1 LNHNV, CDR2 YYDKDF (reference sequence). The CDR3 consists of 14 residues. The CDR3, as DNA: TGTGCCACCAGTTCTCGGACAGGGGGAAACATTCAGTACTTC. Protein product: CATSSRTGGNIQYF.

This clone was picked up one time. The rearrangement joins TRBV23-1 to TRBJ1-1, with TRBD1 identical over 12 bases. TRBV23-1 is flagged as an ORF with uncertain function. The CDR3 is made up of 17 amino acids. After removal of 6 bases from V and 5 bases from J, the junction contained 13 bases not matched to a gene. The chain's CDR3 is CASRPGTGGWWLTEAFF. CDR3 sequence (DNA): TGCGCCAGCAGACCCGGGACAGGGGGCTGGTGGTTAACTGAAGCTTTCTTT.

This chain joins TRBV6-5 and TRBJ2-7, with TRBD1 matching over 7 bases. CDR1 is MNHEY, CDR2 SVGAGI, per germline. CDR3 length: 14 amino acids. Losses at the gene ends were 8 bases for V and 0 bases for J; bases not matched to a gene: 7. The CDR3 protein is CASQGQLSSYEQYF. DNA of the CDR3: TGTGCCAGCCAGGGACAGCTAAGCTCCTACGAGCAGTACTTC.

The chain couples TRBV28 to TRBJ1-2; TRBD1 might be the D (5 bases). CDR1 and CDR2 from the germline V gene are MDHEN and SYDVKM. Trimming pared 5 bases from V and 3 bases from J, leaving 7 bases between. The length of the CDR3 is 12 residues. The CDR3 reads CASSRGDYGYTF. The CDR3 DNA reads TGTGCCAGCAGTCGAGGGGACTATGGCTACACCTTC.

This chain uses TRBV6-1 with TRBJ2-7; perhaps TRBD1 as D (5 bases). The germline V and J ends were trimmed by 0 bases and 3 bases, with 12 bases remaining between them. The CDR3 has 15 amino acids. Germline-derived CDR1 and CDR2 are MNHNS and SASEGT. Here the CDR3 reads CASSEAGASGYEQYF. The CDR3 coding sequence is TGTGCCAGCAGTGAAGCAGGGGCGTCGGGCTACGAGCAGTACTTC.

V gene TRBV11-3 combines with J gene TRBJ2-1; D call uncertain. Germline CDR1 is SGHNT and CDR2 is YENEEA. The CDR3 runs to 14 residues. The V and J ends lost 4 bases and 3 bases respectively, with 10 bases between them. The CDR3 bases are TGTGCCAGCAGCTCCGAGAGTCACTACAATGAGCAGTTCTTC. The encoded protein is CASSSESHYNEQFF.

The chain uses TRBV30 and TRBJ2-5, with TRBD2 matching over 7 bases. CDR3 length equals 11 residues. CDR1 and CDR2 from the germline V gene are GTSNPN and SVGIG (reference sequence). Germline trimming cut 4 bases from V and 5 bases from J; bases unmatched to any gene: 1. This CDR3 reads CAWTAGETQYF. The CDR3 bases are TGTGCCTGGACAGCGGGGGAGACCCAGTACTTC.

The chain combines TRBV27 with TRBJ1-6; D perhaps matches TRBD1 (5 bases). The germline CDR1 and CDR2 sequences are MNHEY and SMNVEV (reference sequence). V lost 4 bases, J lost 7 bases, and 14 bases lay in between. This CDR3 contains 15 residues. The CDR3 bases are TGTGCCAGCAGTTCATCAGGGAATCTGAATTCACCCCTCCACTTT. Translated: CASSSSGNLNSPLHF.

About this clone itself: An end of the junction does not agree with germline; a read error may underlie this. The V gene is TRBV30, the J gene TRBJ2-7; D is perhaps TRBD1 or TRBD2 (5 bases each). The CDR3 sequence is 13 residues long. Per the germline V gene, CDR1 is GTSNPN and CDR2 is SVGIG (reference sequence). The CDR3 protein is CAWSVRLQGDKDF. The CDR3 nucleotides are TGTGCCTGGAGTGTAAGGCTCCAGGGAGATAAGGACTTC.

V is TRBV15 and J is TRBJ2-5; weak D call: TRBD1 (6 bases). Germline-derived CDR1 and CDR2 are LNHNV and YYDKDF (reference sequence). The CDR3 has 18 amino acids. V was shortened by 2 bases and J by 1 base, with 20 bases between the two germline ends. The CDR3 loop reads CATSRSARNRVGQETQYF. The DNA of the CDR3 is TGTGCCACCAGCAGATCGGCTCGGAACAGGGTAGGCCAAGAGACCCAGTACTTC.

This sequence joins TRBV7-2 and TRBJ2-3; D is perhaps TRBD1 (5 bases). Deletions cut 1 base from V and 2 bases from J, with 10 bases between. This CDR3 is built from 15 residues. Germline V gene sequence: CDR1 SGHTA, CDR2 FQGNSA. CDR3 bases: TGTGCCAGCAGCTTAGGGGGCAGAGACACAGATACGCAGTATTTT. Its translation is CASSLGGRDTDTQYF. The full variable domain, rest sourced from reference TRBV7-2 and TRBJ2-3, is GAGVSQSPSNKVTEKGKDVELRCDPISGHTALYWYRQSLGQGLEFLIYFQGNSAPDKSGLPSDRFSAERTGGSVSTLTIQRTQQEDSAVYLCASSLGGRDTDTQYFGPGTRLTVL.

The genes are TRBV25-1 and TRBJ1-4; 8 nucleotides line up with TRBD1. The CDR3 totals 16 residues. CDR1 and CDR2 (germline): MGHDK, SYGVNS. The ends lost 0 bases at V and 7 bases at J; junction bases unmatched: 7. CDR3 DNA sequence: TGTGCCAGCAGTGAATATTCGGGGACAGGAGGTGAAAAACTGTTTTTT. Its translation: CASSEYSGTGGEKLFF.

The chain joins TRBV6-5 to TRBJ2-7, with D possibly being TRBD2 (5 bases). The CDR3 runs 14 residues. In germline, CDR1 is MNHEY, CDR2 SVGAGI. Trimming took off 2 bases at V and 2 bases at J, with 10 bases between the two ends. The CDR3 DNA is TGTGCCAGCAGTTACCCTCCCGGGGCCTACGAGCAGTACTTC. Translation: CASSYPPGAYEQYF.

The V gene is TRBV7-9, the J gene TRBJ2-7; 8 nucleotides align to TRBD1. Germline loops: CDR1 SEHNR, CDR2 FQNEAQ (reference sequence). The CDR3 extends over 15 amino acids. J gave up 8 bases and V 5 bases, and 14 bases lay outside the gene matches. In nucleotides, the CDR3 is TGTGCCAGCAGCCCAGTATCGGCAGGGGGCATCCAGCAGTACTTC. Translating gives CASSPVSAGGIQQYF. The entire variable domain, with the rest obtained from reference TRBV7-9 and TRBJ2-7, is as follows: DTGVSQNPRHKITKRGQNVTFRCDPISEHNRLYWYRQTLGQGPEFLTYFQNEAQLEKSRLLSDRFSAERPKGSFSTLEIQRTEQGDSAMYLCASSPVSAGGIQQYFGPGTRLTVT.